Below, 27 T cell receptor beta chains from the same sample are listed, as sequenced in a study of blood T cell repertoires in COVID-19. The data were produced by immunoSEQ multiplex PCR, yet TCRdb's version contains in-frame clones alone and is incomplete. The table shows some 250,000 clones, with approximately 81% occurring only once. The sample was peripheral blood. These receptors all come from a woman older than 75 with acute or convalescent COVID-19.

This clone has a single count. This chain uses TRBV27 with TRBJ1-1; D is uncertain. The length of the CDR3 is 15 residues. CDR1 is MNHEY, CDR2 SMNVEV, per germline (reference sequence). V was cut by 4 bases and J by 0 bases, with 12 bases left in between. The CDR3 sequence: CASSSQNNMNTEAFF. CDR3 DNA sequence: TGTGCCAGCAGTTCCCAGAACAACATGAACACTGAAGCTTTCTTT.

V is TRBV28 and J is TRBJ1-6, with 7 bases fitting TRBD1. Germline CDR1 and CDR2: MDHEN and SYDVKM. The CDR3 contains 19 residues. V trimming: 8 bases; J trimming: 10 bases; junction bases outside the gene matches: 26. CDR3 coding DNA: TGTGCCAGCGGGGCTTTGGCGGACAGGATGGTTTTAGGAAAGTCACCCCTCCACTTT. Residues: CASGALADRMVLGKSPLHF. Complete variable domain (other parts from reference TRBV28 and TRBJ1-6): DVKVTQSSRYLVKRTGEKVFLECVQDMDHENMFWYRQDPGLGLRLIYFSYDVKMKEKGDIPEGYSVSREKKERFSLILESASTNQTSMYLCASGALADRMVLGKSPLHFGNGTRLTVT.

The genes are TRBV28 and TRBJ2-3; 12 bases fit TRBD1. The CDR3 sequence is 16 residues long. Trimming took 4 bases from V and 4 from J; bases not matched to a gene: 6. Per germline, CDR1 MDHEN and CDR2 SYDVKM. CDR3 DNA: TGTGCCAGCAGTTCTCCGGGACAGGGGGCGGCAGATACGCAGTATTTT. It encodes CASSSPGQGAADTQYF.

This rearrangement joins TRBV5-1 to TRBJ1-4; the D is unclear. V was trimmed by 3 bases and J by 5 bases, leaving 11 bases between them. The CDR3 totals 14 residues. Germline lookup yields CDR1 SGHRS and CDR2 YFSETQ. In DNA, the CDR3 is TGCGCCAGCAGCTCCCAGCCGGGGAATGAAAAACTGTTTTTT. Protein sequence: CASSSQPGNEKLFF.

This clone appeared a few times. The chain carries TRBV10-3 and TRBJ1-2; 10 bases agree with TRBD1. The CDR3 loop spans 14 amino acids. Germline lookup yields CDR1 ENHRY and CDR2 SYGVKD. V shed 7 bases, J shed 7 bases, and the junction held 9 bases outside the gene matches. For the CDR3, the DNA is TGTGCCATCACCGGAGCGGACAGGGGGACTGGCTACACCTTC. Protein sequence: CAITGADRGTGYTF.

This chain uses TRBV5-1 with TRBJ1-4, with TRBD1 identical over 9 bases. Trimming cost V 3 bases and J 0 bases; bases outside gene matches: 3. CDR1 and CDR2 (germline): SGHRS, YFSETQ. The CDR3 runs to 16 residues. The CDR3 sequence is CASSSGDRATNEKLFF. The CDR3, as DNA: TGCGCCAGCAGCTCTGGGGACAGGGCAACTAATGAAAAACTGTTTTTT.

The chain joins TRBV7-6 to TRBJ2-5; 11 bases align to TRBD2. The V gene's germline CDR1 is SGHVS and CDR2 FNYEAQ. This CDR3 comprises 15 residues. The V and J ends lost 4 bases and 6 bases, in that order; junction bases with no gene match: 7. The CDR3 region is CASSYQTSGVKTQYF. In DNA form, the CDR3 reads TGTGCCAGCAGCTACCAGACTAGCGGGGTGAAGACCCAGTACTTC.

The chain joins TRBV5-4 to TRBJ2-1; 11 nucleotides match TRBD2. The germline V gene has CDR1 SGHNT and CDR2 YYREEE (reference sequence). J gave up 8 bases and V 4 bases, and 11 bases lay outside the gene matches. CDR3 size: 16 residues. Written as DNA, the CDR3 is TGTGCCAGCAGCACTCGACTAGCGGGGAGACGGGATGAGCAGTTCTTC. Translation gives CASSTRLAGRRDEQFF.

Many counts were recorded for this clone. This sequence joins TRBV5-1 and TRBJ1-3, with TRBD1 as a possible D gene (6 bases). Trimming left V 4 bases short and J 1 base short, with 15 bases between. The CDR3 has 16 amino acids. Germline values: CDR1 SGHRS, CDR2 YFSETQ. CDR3 coding DNA: TGCGCCAGCAGCCCCGCAACAGGGTTGTCTGGAAACACCATATATTTT. It specifies CASSPATGLSGNTIYF.

This chain connects TRBV6-5 to TRBJ1-6; 7 nucleotides match TRBD1. Per germline, CDR1 MNHEY and CDR2 SVGAGI. The CDR3 runs 14 residues. Losses at the gene ends were 5 bases for V and 8 bases for J; bases not matched to a gene: 6. The CDR3 DNA reads as TGTGCCAGCAGTCCGACAGGGTCTGATTCACCCCTCCACTTT. Translated, it gives CASSPTGSDSPLHF.

For this clone: Other DNA variants within this sample encode the same CDR3. The chain couples TRBV12-3 or TRBV12-4 to TRBJ1-1, with D possibly TRBD1 on 6 matching bases. Between the trimmed V and J ends, which lost 6 bases and 2 bases, there was a span of 10 bases. This CDR3 spans 13 amino acids. The CDR3 bases are TGTGCCAGCAGCCGCAGGGGTAACACTGAAGCTTTCTTT. Residues: CASSRRGNTEAFF.

The V and J genes are TRBV19 and TRBJ1-1; 7 positions agree with TRBD1. V lost 10 bases to trimming and J lost 7 bases; unmatched junction nucleotides: 15. Germline V gene lookup returns CDR1 LNHDA and CDR2 SQIVND (reference sequence). The CDR3 extends over 14 amino acids. The CDR3 coding sequence is TGTGCCACCACAAGGGGACAGCCTTCACTTGAAGCTTTCTTT. Translating gives CATTRGQPSLEAFF.

V is TRBV5-5 and J is TRBJ2-7; D might be TRBD1 (5 bases). CDR1 SGHKS and CDR2 YYEKEE come from the germline V gene (reference sequence). Trimming removed 1 base from V and 0 bases from J, with 11 bases in between. The CDR3 runs 15 residues. The CDR3 is CASSLRGQDSYEQYF. The CDR3 coding sequence is TGTGCCAGCAGCTTGAGGGGCCAAGACTCCTACGAGCAGTACTTC.

The rearrangement uses TRBV19 and TRBJ2-1; a weak D match, TRBD1 (7 bases). CDR1 is LNHDA, CDR2 SQIVND, per germline (reference sequence). This CDR3 is 13 amino acids long. V was clipped by 6 bases and J by 15 bases, with 21 bases between them. This CDR3 reads CASRRDRESPPFF. CDR3 in DNA: TGTGCCAGTAGGCGGGACAGAGAATCCCCCCCGTTCTTC.

The chain joins TRBV28 to TRBJ2-7, with a possible D match to TRBD1 (7 bases). The CDR3 runs to 14 residues. The V gene's germline CDR1 is MDHEN and CDR2 SYDVKM. V was shortened by 3 bases and J by 3 bases, with 12 bases between the two germline ends. The CDR3 reads CASSFPGGIYEQYF. CDR3 in DNA: TGTGCCAGCAGTTTCCCAGGGGGGATCTACGAGCAGTACTTC.

The rearrangement uses TRBV5-1 and TRBJ2-5; a possible D gene is TRBD2 (6 bases). V gave up 2 bases and J gave up 4 bases, with 9 bases separating them. The CDR3 is 13 amino acids. Per the germline V gene, CDR1 is SGHRS and CDR2 is YFSETQ. The CDR3 loop is CASSFVGGETQYF. The CDR3 DNA reads TGCGCCAGCAGCTTTGTGGGGGGAGAGACCCAGTACTTC.

For the CDR3, the DNA is TGTGCCAGCAGCCCGAGAACTGGAAACACCATATATTTT. This translates into CASSPRTGNTIYF. This chain connects TRBV7-3 to TRBJ1-3; D not certain. The V gene lost 5 bases and the J gene lost 2 bases, with 7 bases spanning the gap. The germline CDR1 and CDR2 sequences are SGHTA and FQGTGA. The CDR3 consists of 13 residues.

The gene calls are TRBV28 and TRBJ1-2; tentative D call: TRBD1 (6 bases). V gave up 3 bases and J gave up 2 bases, with 13 bases separating them. This CDR3 is built from 15 residues. Germline CDR1 and CDR2: MDHEN and SYDVKM. The DNA for the CDR3 is TGTGCCAGCAGTTTTCCCAGGGGCGCAAACTATGGCTACACCTTC. Amino acids: CASSFPRGANYGYTF.

This sequence joins TRBV28 and TRBJ2-3; TRBD2 agrees at 8 bases. The germline V gene encodes CDR1 MDHEN and CDR2 SYDVKM. This CDR3 contains 14 residues. With 10 bases clipped from V and 3 bases from J, the junction kept 9 bases outside the gene matches. DNA for the CDR3: TGTGCCACCCTCCGGGGGGGCCTGACAGATACGCAGTATTTT. Translating gives CATLRGGLTDTQYF.

The chain recombines TRBV10-3 with TRBJ2-5; TRBD2 matches at 9 bases. The CDR3 length is 17 residues. The J segment lost 2 bases and the V segment lost 3 bases, leaving 10 bases of the junction unmatched. Germline lookup yields CDR1 ENHRY and CDR2 SYGVKD. The CDR3 DNA follows: TGTGCCATCAGTGACGCTAGCGGGACAAGTCCTCAAGAGACCCAGTACTTC. Amino acid sequence: CAISDASGTSPQETQYF.

This rearrangement joins TRBV10-3 to TRBJ2-1; TRBD2 matches at 11 bases. CDR3 length: 13 amino acids. With 8 bases clipped from V and 6 bases from J, the junction kept 3 bases outside the gene matches. Per germline, CDR1 ENHRY and CDR2 SYGVKD. The CDR3 DNA follows: TGTGCCATCTTAACTAGCGGGAGCAATGAGCAGTTCTTC. This gives the protein CAILTSGSNEQFF.

The chain links TRBV13 to TRBJ1-2, with D uncertain. Looked up from germline, CDR1 is PRHDT and CDR2 is FYEKMQ (reference sequence). V shed 4 bases and J shed 4 bases, with 7 bases lying between them. The CDR3 loop spans 12 amino acids. The CDR3: CASSSRVYGYTF. CDR3 DNA: TGTGCCAGCAGCTCCCGGGTCTATGGCTACACCTTC.

In its sample, this clone was seen a few times. The V and J genes are TRBV7-7 and TRBJ1-3, with D tentatively TRBD1 (6 bases). The germline CDR1 and CDR2 sequences are SSHAT and FNYEAQ (reference sequence). V was pared by 5 bases and J by 0 bases, with 23 bases between. CDR3 length: 19 amino acids. This CDR3 reads CASSQSLRTAPSSGNTIYF. Here the CDR3 DNA reads TGTGCCAGCAGCCAATCCTTGAGGACAGCCCCGAGCTCTGGAAACACCATATATTTT.

CDR3 nucleotides: TGTGCCAGCAGCCGCGGGACCTCTGCTGAGCAGTTCTTC. Amino acid sequence: CASSRGTSAEQFF. The chain combines TRBV7-3 with TRBJ2-1; possible D gene TRBD2, 6 bases. CDR3 length: 13 residues. Trimming removed 5 bases from V and 9 bases from J, with 14 bases in between. CDR1 and CDR2 from the germline V gene are SGHTA and FQGTGA. Combining the CDR3 with reference TRBV7-3 and TRBJ2-1 gives the whole variable domain GAGVSQTPSNKVTEKGKYVELRCDPISGHTALYWYRQSLGQGPEFLIYFQGTGAADDSGLPNDRFFAVRPEGSVSTLKIQRTERGDSAVYLCASSRGTSAEQFFGPGTRLTVL.

CDR3 amino acids: CASSLASGGSTDTQYF. DNA for the CDR3: TGTGCCAGCAGCTTGGCCAGCGGGGGTAGCACAGATACGCAGTATTTT. The V call is TRBV5-6, the J call TRBJ2-3; TRBD2 matches 8 bases. J gave up 0 bases and V 0 bases, and 3 bases lay outside the gene matches. This CDR3 comprises 16 residues. Per the germline V gene, CDR1 is SGHDT and CDR2 is YYEEEE.

The chain carries TRBV2 and TRBJ2-7, with a weak D call TRBD2 (6 bases). This CDR3 has 12 amino acids. Trimming took 3 bases from V and 4 from J, leaving 7 bases between them. Germline V gene sequence: CDR1 SNHLY, CDR2 FYNNEI. This chain's CDR3 is CASSERGYEQYF. CDR3 sequence (DNA): TGTGCCAGCAGTGAGCGGGGTTACGAGCAGTACTTC.

DNA for the CDR3: TGTGCCAGCAACCGGGACACTGATTCACCCCTCCACTTT. Residues: CASNRDTDSPLHF. The chain joins TRBV2 to TRBJ1-6; D possibly corresponds to TRBD1 (6 bases). The CDR3 runs 13 residues. In germline, CDR1 is SNHLY, CDR2 FYNNEI. V was trimmed by 7 bases and J by 8 bases, leaving 12 bases between them.